This is a list of T cell receptor beta chains from one sample in a study of CXCR3-negative and CXCR3-positive naive CD8 T cells. Each CDR3 protein gets one entry in TCRdb, which reprocessed the 5' RACE reads and gives no DNA. The sample's table shows roughly 65,000 distinct CDR3 sequences. Sequencing was done on a sample of naive CXCR3+ CD8+ T cells from blood. These receptors were obtained from a human donor in good health. Some clones in this sample may be carry-over from other donors' samples. Both conserved end residues are part of each CDR3.

v_call	j_call	cdr3_aa
TRBV7-9	TRBJ1-1	CASSLGPTGLSNTEAFF
TRBV4-2	TRBJ2-2	CASSQDPFTGELFF
TRBV7-9	TRBJ2-7	CASSETTIPYEQYF
TRBV21-1	TRBJ1-2	CASTLTRKANYGYTF
TRBV6-2/TRBV6-3	TRBJ2-5	CASSYPDKATGPWETQYF
TRBV3-1	TRBJ2-2	CASSQERLAFSTGELFF
TRBV29-1	TRBJ1-3	CSVEDRPLGSIYF
TRBV7-8	TRBJ2-3	CASSHSGPDTQYF
TRBV5-4	TRBJ2-7	CASSPPGQTYEQYF
TRBV21-1	TRBJ1-1	CASSTLGVGYTEAFF
TRBV20-1	TRBJ1-2	CSASRGDGYTF
TRBV12-3/TRBV12-4	TRBJ2-3	CASSTDRGPSGMSSTDTQYF
TRBV4-3	TRBJ2-2	CASSQGQGAGTGELFF
TRBV28	TRBJ2-1	CASSHSEPIYNEQFF
TRBV9	TRBJ2-5	CASNVVGQGQETQYF
TRBV5-1	TRBJ1-1	CASSQTDARNTEAFF
TRBV6-2/TRBV6-3	TRBJ1-1	CASSYSGAFAGMNTEAFF
TRBV6-2/TRBV6-3	TRBJ2-3	CASSPTETRVPDTQYF
TRBV7-7	TRBJ2-1	CASSQGLAPHNEQFF
TRBV25-1	TRBJ2-5	CATSGTEYQETQYF
TRBV10-3	TRBJ2-7	CAISEGTKPQSPKEQYF
TRBV29-1	TRBJ1-2	CSVPDGGNYGYTF
TRBV20-1	TRBJ1-1	CSAREHGDTEAFF
TRBV12-3/TRBV12-4	TRBJ2-7	CASSFDPYEQYF
TRBV28	TRBJ2-7	CASSLLGTSGGAHYEQYF
TRBV29-1	TRBJ1-2	CSVEDRHGYTF
TRBV7-9	TRBJ1-1	CASSYAGPEAFF
TRBV12-3/TRBV12-4	TRBJ2-7	CASQTRQGSYEQYF
TRBV29-1	TRBJ1-4	CSVVLQGDGNEKLFF
TRBV20-1	TRBJ2-5	CSARDSTGGAETQYF
TRBV29-1	TRBJ2-1	CSVEERGYEQFF
TRBV4-1	TRBJ2-1	CASSQVGYYNEQFF
TRBV7-9	TRBJ2-7	CASSPGLAPYEQYF
TRBV6-6	TRBJ2-5	CASSYSMETQYF
TRBV12-5	TRBJ2-2	CASGLVLTLAGSANTGELFF
TRBV6-2/TRBV6-3	TRBJ2-7	CASSDGTGSRTTYEQYF
TRBV4-2	TRBJ2-3	CASSQAEGSTDTQYF
TRBV6-5	TRBJ2-3	CASSYSLGFTSTDTQYF
TRBV7-9	TRBJ2-7	CASSPTGVTAYEQYF
TRBV10-3	TRBJ2-7	CAISEQLDRESYEQYF
TRBV7-2	TRBJ2-7	CASSLGEPYEQYF
TRBV7-9	TRBJ2-7	CASSLRGDRVLRDEQYF
TRBV14	TRBJ1-1	CASSQDLLRDTEAFF
TRBV28	TRBJ2-7	CATGPRTGRSTEQYF
TRBV20-1	TRBJ2-5	CSASLVGPETAFYEEETQYF
TRBV2	TRBJ1-5	CASGSNQPQHF
TRBV4-3	TRBJ2-3	CASSPDRADTQYF
TRBV6-6	TRBJ2-5	CASSYYRDRGSETQYF